The next 28 T cell receptor beta chains were all read from a single sample in a study of CXCR3-negative and CXCR3-positive naive CD8 T cells. 5' RACE with UMI labels generated the TRB cDNA libraries. TCRdb reprocessed the 5' RACE reads and keeps a single row for each CDR3 protein, giving no DNA. The data include around 110,000 distinct CDR3 sequences; the top ten clones carry 0.38%. These receptors' antigens are unknown. Findings of the study overall: Researchers report that CXCR3-positive naive cells carry more hydrophobic TRB CDR3s than CXCR3-negative naive cells.

The sample comprised naive CXCR3+ CD8+ T cells from blood. The subset was: CD45RO-CCR7+CD27+CD95- naive CD8+ T cells expressing CXCR3 (TNR3+). These receptors were collected from a human donor in good health. Some clones in this sample may be carry-over from other donors' samples.

The chain's CDR3 is CASSLPLGNTEAFF. The chain is built from TRBV7-2 and TRBJ1-1. Germline-derived CDR1 and CDR2 are SGHTA and FQGNSA. The CDR3 is 14 amino acids.

The chain combines TRBV20-1 with TRBJ2-7. The CDR3 covers 14 residues. Germline V gives CDR1 DFQATT, CDR2 SNEGSKA (reference sequence). CDR3: CSARDPGTSYEQYF.

This chain uses TRBV13 with TRBJ1-6. Germline loops: CDR1 PRHDT, CDR2 FYEKMQ (reference sequence). This CDR3 region has 15 residues. CDR3 sequence: CASNLGSAYNSPLHF.

The chain carries TRBV29-1 and TRBJ2-1. Germline loops: CDR1 SQVTM, CDR2 ANQGSEA. The CDR3 is made up of 13 amino acids. CDR3 loop: CSVDVDGYNEQFF.

The chain is built from TRBV29-1 and TRBJ1-4; the TCRdb D gene call, TRBD1, has no DNA to confirm it. CDR1 and CDR2 from the germline V gene are SQVTM and ANQGSEA. This CDR3 region has 12 residues. The CDR3: CSVLGQNEKLFF. The whole variable domain, remainder taken from reference TRBV29-1 and TRBJ1-4, is SAVISQKPSRDICQRGTSLTIQCQVDSQVTMMFWYRQQPGQSLTLIATANQGSEATYESGFVIDKFPISRPNLTFSTLTVSNMSPEDSSIYLCSVLGQNEKLFFGSGTQLSVL.

The chain joins TRBV7-9 to TRBJ1-6; TCRdb's D gene call, TRBD1, goes unchecked for lack of DNA. The CDR3 length is 16 residues. Germline CDR1 reads SEHNR; CDR2 reads FQNEAQ (reference sequence). CDR3: CASSSWDRGDNSPLHF.

CDR3 sequence: CASSYEGGPYEQYF. This sequence joins TRBV27 and TRBJ2-7; TCRdb designates TRBD2, a call that cannot be tested without DNA. The CDR3 extends over 14 amino acids. Germline V gene data show CDR1 as MNHEY and CDR2 as SMNVEV (reference sequence).

V gene TRBV28 combines with J gene TRBJ1-5; TCRdb proposes TRBD1, but this gene call is untestable without DNA. CDR1 is MDHEN and CDR2 is SYDVKM in the germline V gene. The CDR3 is 12 residues long. CDR3 residues: CASTHPWQPQHF.

The rearrangement joins TRBV6-6 to TRBJ2-1; TCRdb names TRBD2, which stays unverified in the absence of DNA. Looked up from germline, CDR1 is MNHNY and CDR2 is SVGAGI (reference sequence). The length of the CDR3 is 15 residues. CDR3 protein: CASSSPGLAWNEQFF.

V is TRBV20-1 and J is TRBJ2-3; the TRBD2 assignment by TCRdb is unverifiable without DNA. Germline lookup yields CDR1 DFQATT and CDR2 SNEGSKA (reference sequence). The CDR3 runs 16 residues. The CDR3 loop reads CSARDLLAGGRDTQYF.

This sequence joins TRBV29-1 and TRBJ1-1. Germline lookup yields CDR1 SQVTM and CDR2 ANQGSEA. This CDR3 has 12 residues. CDR3 region: CSAPLGDTEAFF. Drawing the rest from reference TRBV29-1 and TRBJ1-1, the complete variable domain is SAVISQKPSRDICQRGTSLTIQCQVDSQVTMMFWYRQQPGQSLTLIATANQGSEATYESGFVIDKFPISRPNLTFSTLTVSNMSPEDSSIYLCSAPLGDTEAFFGQGTRLTVV.

The chain carries TRBV12-3 or TRBV12-4 and TRBJ2-5. This CDR3 has 14 amino acids. CDR3 loop: CASSWVLSQETQYF.

This rearrangement joins TRBV6-4 to TRBJ1-1. Per the germline V gene, CDR1 is MRHNA and CDR2 is SNTAGT. This CDR3 comprises 14 residues. Here the CDR3 reads CASSAGGENTEAFF.

The chain is built from TRBV11-2 and TRBJ1-2; TCRdb returns TRBD1, unconfirmable since there is no DNA. CDR3 size: 13 residues. Germline V lookup: CDR1 SGHAT, CDR2 FQNNGV. The chain's CDR3 is CASSLSPYYGYTF. The entire variable domain, with the rest obtained from reference TRBV11-2 and TRBJ1-2, is as follows: EAGVAQSPRYKIIEKRQSVAFWCNPISGHATLYWYQQILGQGPKLLIQFQNNGVVDDSQLPKDRFSAERLKGVDSTLKIQPAKLEDSAVYLCASSLSPYYGYTFGSGTRLTVV.

V usage is TRBV12-3 or TRBV12-4 and J usage is TRBJ1-1; the TRBD1 assignment by TCRdb is unverifiable without DNA. The CDR3 sequence is 16 residues long. CDR3 amino acids: CASGQIGGASRIEAFF.

The gene calls are TRBV2 and TRBJ1-1; TCRdb's assignment of TRBD1 cannot be checked, as there is no DNA. CDR1 SNHLY and CDR2 FYNNEI come from the germline V gene. The CDR3 has 18 amino acids. Here the CDR3 reads CASSDMGQGQGWNTEAFF.

The chain is built from TRBV27 and TRBJ2-5. Germline V gives CDR1 MNHEY, CDR2 SMNVEV (reference sequence). The CDR3 is 14 residues long. The CDR3 region is CASRDLVLPATQYF.

The chain employs TRBV29-1 and TRBJ2-7. This CDR3 is 12 amino acids long. CDR1 and CDR2 from the germline V gene are SQVTM and ANQGSEA. CDR3 sequence reads: CSVAENSYEQYF.

The rearrangement links TRBV6-6 to TRBJ2-2; the D call of TRBD1 rests on TCRdb alone, since no DNA is present to check it. CDR3 length: 14 amino acids. Germline V gene data show CDR1 as MNHNY and CDR2 as SVGAGI (reference sequence). This chain's CDR3 is CASSSPGLAGELFF.

The gene calls are TRBV5-5 and TRBJ2-7; TCRdb proposes TRBD1, but this gene call is untestable without DNA. CDR3 length equals 15 residues. Germline CDR1 is SGHKS and CDR2 is YYEKEE (reference sequence). The CDR3: CASSPGTSAAYEQYF.

The V call is TRBV10-3, the J call TRBJ1-1; TCRdb's assignment of TRBD1 cannot be checked, as there is no DNA. Per germline, CDR1 ENHRY and CDR2 SYGVKD. This CDR3 is built from 16 residues. The CDR3 region is CAISESTYPPNTEAFF.

The gene calls are TRBV12-3 or TRBV12-4 and TRBJ1-5; checking the TCRdb D call of TRBD1 is not possible without DNA. CDR3 length: 13 amino acids. The CDR3 loop is CASEGASNQPQHF.

The genes are TRBV7-9 and TRBJ2-2. There are 11 residues in the CDR3. Germline V gene data show CDR1 as SEHNR and CDR2 as FQNEAQ (reference sequence). The CDR3 reads CASLNAGELFF.

The chain couples TRBV27 to TRBJ2-3; the D call of TRBD2 rests on TCRdb alone, since no DNA is present to check it. The CDR3 has 16 residues. Per germline, CDR1 MNHEY and CDR2 SMNVEV (reference sequence). This CDR3 is CASSFSPGGNTDTQYF.

The chain uses TRBV28 and TRBJ1-2; the TCRdb call, TRBD1, lacks DNA for checking. Germline V gene sequence: CDR1 MDHEN, CDR2 SYDVKM. The CDR3 has 13 residues. The CDR3 protein is CASSLGTGKGYTF.

The V gene is TRBV7-8, the J gene TRBJ2-3; with no DNA, the TCRdb D assignment of TRBD1 cannot be verified. Germline V lookup: CDR1 SGHVS, CDR2 FQNEAQ. The CDR3 runs 16 residues. This CDR3 reads CASSSQRGPFADTQYF.

V usage is TRBV7-9 and J usage is TRBJ1-2; TCRdb names TRBD1, which stays unverified in the absence of DNA. Germline V CDR1 and CDR2: SEHNR, FQNEAQ (reference sequence). This CDR3 has 15 residues. CDR3 loop: CASSFQGQAFYGYTF.

The J gene is TRBJ2-7, the V gene TRBV3-1; TCRdb lists TRBD2, though no DNA is available to test this call. CDR3 length equals 15 residues. The germline gives CDR1 LGHDT, CDR2 YNNKEL (reference sequence). The CDR3 sequence is CASSQGLAGGDEQYF.